Shown below are 2 T cell receptor beta chains from a single sample sequenced in a study of cytomegalovirus exposure and HLA in healthy donors. PCR was performed using 60 Vbeta and 13 Jbeta primers. The method was immunoSEQ multiplex PCR; TCRdb's version includes in-frame clones alone and lacks a portion of them. The repertoire has some 150,000 clones, roughly 78% of them found once; the top ten carry approximately 4%. Sequenced input: PBMCs. Receptors were obtained from a middle-aged man in good health and CMV-seropositive.

This clone turned up a few times. V and J are TRBV6-1 and TRBJ1-3; D may be TRBD1 (5 bases). This CDR3 region has 15 residues. The V end was cut by 5 bases, the J end by 0 bases, with 11 bases between. Germline values: CDR1 MNHNS, CDR2 SASEGT. The CDR3 protein is CASSLGQFSGNTIYF. For the CDR3, the DNA is TGTGCCAGCAGTCTGGGGCAATTCTCTGGAAACACCATATATTTT.

This clone has more than one count but fewer than ten. The CDR3 reads CATGGNLGSGANVLTF. DNA for the CDR3: TGTGCCACGGGGGGGAACTTGGGCTCTGGGGCCAACGTCCTGACTTTC. The chain uses TRBV5-6 and TRBJ2-6, with 8 bases lining up with TRBD2. V shed 9 bases and J 0 bases; nucleotides not matched to a gene: 8. Germline CDR1 and CDR2: SGHDT and YYEEEE. The CDR3 runs to 16 residues.